These 19 T cell receptor beta chains came from one sample sequenced in a study of technical replicates of blood from several donors. Sequencing was performed with immunoSEQ multiplex PCR; in TCRdb, only in-frame clones are kept and a portion is missing. Of about 84,000 clones listed, roughly 97% are singletons. The sample consisted of T cells isolated from PBMCs. The source of these receptors is a human donor in good health.

The V gene is TRBV10-3, the J gene TRBJ1-3; D uncertain. Trimming cost V 7 bases and J 0 bases, with 7 bases left between them. There are 13 residues in the CDR3. CDR1 ENHRY and CDR2 SYGVKD come from the germline V gene. DNA for the CDR3: TGTGCCATCACGCGTGGCTCTGGAAACACCATATATTTT. Translation: CAITRGSGNTIYF.

V and J are TRBV5-1 and TRBJ2-7, with 9 bases identical to TRBD1. Germline values: CDR1 SGHRS, CDR2 YFSETQ. The CDR3 has 12 amino acids. V trimming: 4 bases; J trimming: 6 bases; junction bases outside the gene matches: 2. The CDR3 here is CASSEQGAEQYF. CDR3 coding DNA: TGCGCCAGCAGCGAACAGGGGGCCGAGCAGTACTTC. Based on the CDR3 plus reference TRBV5-1 and TRBJ2-7, the full variable domain is KAGVTQTPRYLIKTRGQQVTLSCSPISGHRSVSWYQQTPGQGLQFLFEYFSETQRNKGNFPGRFSGRQFSNSRSEMNVSTLELGDSALYLCASSEQGAEQYFGPGTRLTVT.

This clone was detected a few times. The chain links TRBV9 to TRBJ1-2, with D perhaps matching TRBD1 (5 bases). Looked up from germline, CDR1 is SGDLS and CDR2 is YYNGEE. V was trimmed by 4 bases and J by 1 base, leaving 14 bases between them. The CDR3 is 15 amino acids. CDR3 sequence: CASSSLGGYNYGYTF. CDR3 bases: TGTGCCAGCAGCTCCCTGGGGGGGTATAACTATGGCTACACCTTC. Drawing the rest from reference TRBV9 and TRBJ1-2, the complete variable domain is DSGVTQTPKHLITATGQRVTLRCSPRSGDLSVYWYQQSLDQGLQFLIQYYNGEERAKGNILERFSAQQFPDLHSELNLSSLELGDSALYFCASSSLGGYNYGYTFGSGTRLTVV.

The chain combines TRBV28 with TRBJ1-1, with a possible D match to TRBD1 (5 bases). CDR3 length: 14 amino acids. V was clipped by 3 bases and J by 4 bases, with 12 bases between them. Per the germline V gene, CDR1 is MDHEN and CDR2 is SYDVKM. CDR3 DNA: TGTGCCAGCAGTTTGGGACTGCCGAGCACTGAAGCTTTCTTT. This gives the protein CASSLGLPSTEAFF.

This rearrangement joins TRBV7-8 to TRBJ2-1; D is possibly TRBD1 (6 bases). The CDR3 has 16 amino acids. Germline assignment: CDR1 SGHVS and CDR2 FQNEAQ. The ends were cut back, 2 bases at V and 4 bases at J, with 15 bases in the middle. The CDR3 sequence: CASSLITGLGYNEQFF. Written as DNA, the CDR3 is TGTGCCAGCAGCTTAATTACAGGGCTAGGATACAATGAGCAGTTCTTC.

The rearrangement joins TRBV19 to TRBJ1-1; 7 positions match TRBD1. Germline assignment: CDR1 LNHDA and CDR2 SQIVND (reference sequence). Germline trimming cut 4 bases from V and 5 bases from J; bases unmatched to any gene: 4. There are 13 residues in the CDR3. This chain's CDR3 is CASSTSGGTEAFF. CDR3 DNA: TGTGCCAGTAGTACCTCAGGGGGTACTGAAGCTTTCTTT.

In its sample, this clone was seen once. V gene TRBV6-5 combines with J gene TRBJ2-5; 7 nucleotides agree with TRBD2. Looked up from germline, CDR1 is MNHEY and CDR2 is SVGAGI. The CDR3 sequence is 15 residues long. V trimming: 4 bases; J trimming: 3 bases; junction bases outside the gene matches: 8. This CDR3 is CASSWGLGGKETQYF. CDR3 bases: TGTGCCAGCAGTTGGGGCCTCGGGGGGAAAGAGACCCAGTACTTC.

The V call is TRBV6-5, the J call TRBJ1-1; the D is unclear. V lost 0 bases, J lost 7 bases, and 15 bases lay in between. Per germline, CDR1 MNHEY and CDR2 SVGAGI. The CDR3 is 15 amino acids. CDR3 DNA: TGTGCCAGCAGTTACTCGAGAGTGGGCAGGAATGAAGCTTTCTTT. As protein: CASSYSRVGRNEAFF.

The chain combines TRBV10-1 with TRBJ2-5, with TRBD2 identical over 10 bases. The germline gives CDR1 WNHNN, CDR2 SYGVQD (reference sequence). V was pared by 6 bases and J by 4 bases, with 11 bases of the junction left unmatched. This CDR3 region has 16 residues. Here the CDR3 reads CASSGSLAGVGETQYF. The CDR3 DNA follows: TGCGCCAGCAGCGGTTCTCTAGCGGGAGTGGGAGAGACCCAGTACTTC.

The chain is built from TRBV29-1 and TRBJ2-5; maybe TRBD2 (6 bases). The CDR3 runs to 16 residues. Looked up from germline, CDR1 is SQVTM and CDR2 is ANQGSEA. Trimming removed 4 bases from V and 1 base from J, with 19 bases in between. The CDR3 DNA is TGCAGCGTTGTTGTTAGGTGGGGAGGATTCCAAGAGACCCAGTACTTC. Encoded protein: CSVVVRWGGFQETQYF.

CDR3 amino acids: CASSLLAGGAGELFF. CDR3 in DNA: TGTGCCAGCAGTTTGCTAGCGGGAGGCGCCGGGGAGCTGTTTTTT. The rearrangement uses TRBV27 and TRBJ2-2, with 11 bases fitting TRBD2. V lost 3 bases and J lost 6; bases outside the gene matches: 3. The length of the CDR3 is 15 residues. Germline CDR1 reads MNHEY; CDR2 reads SMNVEV (reference sequence).

The rearrangement joins TRBV5-5 to TRBJ2-7, with TRBD1 identical over 10 bases. Germline loops: CDR1 SGHKS, CDR2 YYEKEE (reference sequence). Germline trimming cut 4 bases from V and 2 bases from J; bases unmatched to any gene: 6. The CDR3 runs 15 residues. CDR3 sequence: CASSTTGGQTYEQYF. The CDR3 DNA reads as TGTGCCAGCAGCACGACAGGGGGCCAGACCTACGAGCAGTACTTC.

This clone is a singleton in its sample. The V call is TRBV6-5, the J call TRBJ2-7, with TRBD1 matching 8 bases. The junction had 13 bases not matched to a gene; V was cut back by 9 bases and J by 6 bases. From germline, CDR1 is MNHEY and CDR2 SVGAGI. CDR3 length: 14 amino acids. Here the CDR3 reads CASQTGDRLGEQYF. The CDR3 nucleotides are TGTGCCAGTCAAACGGGGGACAGGCTGGGCGAGCAGTACTTC.

The genes are TRBV20-1 and TRBJ2-1; no reliable D call. The CDR3 length is 11 residues. With 3 bases removed from V and 7 bases from J, the gap between germline ends came to 7 bases. Germline-derived CDR1 and CDR2 are DFQATT and SNEGSKA (reference sequence). The CDR3 reads CSARAYNEQFF. CDR3 coding DNA: TGCAGTGCTAGGGCTTATAATGAGCAGTTCTTC.

The rearrangement links TRBV30 to TRBJ2-7; 7 bases are a match to TRBD2. CDR1 and CDR2 (germline): GTSNPN, SVGIG (reference sequence). The V segment lost 2 bases and the J segment 0 bases; nucleotides outside the gene matches: 7. The CDR3 extends over 15 amino acids. The DNA of the CDR3 is TGTGCCTGGAGTTCCTGGGGAGGGAGCTCCTACGAGCAGTACTTC. It encodes CAWSSWGGSSYEQYF. Full variable domain (outside the CDR3, taken from reference TRBV30 and TRBJ2-7): SQTIHQWPATLVQPVGSPLSLECTVEGTSNPNLYWYRQAAGRGLQLLFYSVGIGQISSEVPQNLSASRPQDRQFILSSKKLLLSDSGFYLCAWSSWGGSSYEQYFGPGTRLTVT.

The rearrangement links TRBV7-9 to TRBJ1-5; D uncertain. With 4 bases removed from V and 9 bases from J, the gap between germline ends came to 13 bases. The germline gives CDR1 SEHNR, CDR2 FQNEAQ (reference sequence). CDR3 length: 13 residues. CDR3 nucleotides: TGTGCCAGCAGCTCATCGGTTACCGGGCCCCAGCATTTT. This gives the protein CASSSSVTGPQHF.

The chain has TRBV13 and TRBJ1-2; D not certain. Trimming pared 1 base from V and 6 bases from J, leaving 12 bases between. Germline CDR1 and CDR2: PRHDT and FYEKMQ (reference sequence). This CDR3 is 14 amino acids long. DNA of the CDR3: TGTGCCAGCAGCTTAGAGGAGAGGGAGGATGGCTACACCTTC. This sequence encodes CASSLEEREDGYTF.

The chain combines TRBV4-2 with TRBJ2-5, with 9 bases that match TRBD2. Germline-derived CDR1 and CDR2 are LGHNA and YNFKEQ. Trimming took 1 base from V and 5 from J; bases not matched to a gene: 11. The CDR3 is 17 amino acids. DNA for the CDR3: TGTGCCAGCAGCCAAGGTTCCCTAGCGGGAAATCACGAGACCCAGTACTTC. Translating it yields CASSQGSLAGNHETQYF.

This clone was seen only once. This chain joins TRBV7-8 and TRBJ2-7; 10 nucleotides align to TRBD2. With V trimmed by 5 bases and J by 1 base, 5 bases remained unmatched. From germline, CDR1 is SGHVS and CDR2 FQNEAQ. The CDR3 runs to 15 residues. CDR3 region: CASSLGLAESYEQYF. The CDR3 DNA follows: TGTGCCAGCAGCCTAGGACTAGCGGAGTCCTACGAGCAGTACTTC.